This T cell receptor beta chain was found in a study of cytomegalovirus exposure and HLA in healthy donors. CDR1 LNHDA and CDR2 SQIVND come from the germline V gene (reference sequence). The CDR3 has 15 residues. V was pared by 5 bases and J by 7 bases, with 7 bases of the junction left unmatched. The PCR contained 60 Vbeta and 13 Jbeta primers. Generated by immunoSEQ multiplex PCR, the TCRdb table keeps only in-frame clones and is missing some. This table has about 180,000 clones, 80% appearing once. This receptor was obtained from a middle-aged man in good health and CMV-seronegative. Sample: PBMCs. The rearrangement uses TRBV19 and TRBJ1-5, with TRBD1 matching 11 bases. The CDR3 DNA reads TGTGCCAGTAGTTTGGGACAGGGGGGTGGGCAGCCCCAGCATTTT. It specifies CASSLGQGGGQPQHF.